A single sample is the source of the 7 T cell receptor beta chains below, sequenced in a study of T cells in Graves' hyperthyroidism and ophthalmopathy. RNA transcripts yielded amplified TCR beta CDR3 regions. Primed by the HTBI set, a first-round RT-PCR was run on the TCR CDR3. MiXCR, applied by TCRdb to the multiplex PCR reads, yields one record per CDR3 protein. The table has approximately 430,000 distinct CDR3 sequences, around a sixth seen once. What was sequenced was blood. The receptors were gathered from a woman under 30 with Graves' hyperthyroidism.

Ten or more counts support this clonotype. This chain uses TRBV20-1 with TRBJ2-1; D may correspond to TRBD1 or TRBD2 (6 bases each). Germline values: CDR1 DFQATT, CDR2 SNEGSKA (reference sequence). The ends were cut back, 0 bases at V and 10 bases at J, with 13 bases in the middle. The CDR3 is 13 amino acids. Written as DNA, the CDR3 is TGCAGTGCTAGAGAAGGGGGGACTCAAGAGCAGTTCTTC. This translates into CSAREGGTQEQFF.

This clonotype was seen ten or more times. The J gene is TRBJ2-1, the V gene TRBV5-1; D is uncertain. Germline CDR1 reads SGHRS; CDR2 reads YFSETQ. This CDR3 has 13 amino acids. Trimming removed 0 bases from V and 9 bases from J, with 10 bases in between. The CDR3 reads CASSLVLTAEQFF. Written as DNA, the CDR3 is TGCGCCAGCAGCTTGGTGTTGACTGCTGAGCAGTTCTTC.

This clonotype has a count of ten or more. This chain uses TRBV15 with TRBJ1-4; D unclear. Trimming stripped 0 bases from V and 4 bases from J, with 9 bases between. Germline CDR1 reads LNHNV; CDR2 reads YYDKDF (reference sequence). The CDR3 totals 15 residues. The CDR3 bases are TGTGCCACCAGCAGAGAGGCCGGGATTAATGAAAAACTGTTTTTT. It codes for CATSREAGINEKLFF.

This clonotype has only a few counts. As DNA, the CDR3 is TGTGCCAGCTATACCATGGGACAGGGTTCGGGAGGCTACACCTTC. Encoded protein: CASYTMGQGSGGYTF. This rearrangement joins TRBV6-1 to TRBJ1-2; 9 bases map to TRBD1. V gave up 8 bases and J gave up 8 bases; unmatched junction bases: 15. Germline CDR1 is MNHNS and CDR2 is SASEGT. CDR3 size: 15 residues.

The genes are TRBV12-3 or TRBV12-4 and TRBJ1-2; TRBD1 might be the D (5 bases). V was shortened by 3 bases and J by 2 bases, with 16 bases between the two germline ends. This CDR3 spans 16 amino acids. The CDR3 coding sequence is TGTGCCAGCAGTTTCTTCCAGGGAGGAAGAAACTATGGCTACACCTTC. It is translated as CASSFFQGGRNYGYTF.

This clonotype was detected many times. The CDR3 reads CAGTQETQYF. Written as DNA, the CDR3 is TGCGCGGGGACCCAAGAGACCCAGTACTTC. The chain recombines TRBV20-1 with TRBJ2-5; a possible D gene is TRBD2 (6 bases). This CDR3 is 10 amino acids long. Germline CDR1 is DFQATT and CDR2 is SNEGSKA (reference sequence).

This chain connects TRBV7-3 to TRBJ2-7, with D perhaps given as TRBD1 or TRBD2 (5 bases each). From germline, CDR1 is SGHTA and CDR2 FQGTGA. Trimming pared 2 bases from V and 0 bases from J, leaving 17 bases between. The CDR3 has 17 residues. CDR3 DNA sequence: TGTGCCAGCAGCTTAGCTAGGGCCCGTGGGGGCTCCTACGAGCAGTACTTC. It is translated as CASSLARARGGSYEQYF.